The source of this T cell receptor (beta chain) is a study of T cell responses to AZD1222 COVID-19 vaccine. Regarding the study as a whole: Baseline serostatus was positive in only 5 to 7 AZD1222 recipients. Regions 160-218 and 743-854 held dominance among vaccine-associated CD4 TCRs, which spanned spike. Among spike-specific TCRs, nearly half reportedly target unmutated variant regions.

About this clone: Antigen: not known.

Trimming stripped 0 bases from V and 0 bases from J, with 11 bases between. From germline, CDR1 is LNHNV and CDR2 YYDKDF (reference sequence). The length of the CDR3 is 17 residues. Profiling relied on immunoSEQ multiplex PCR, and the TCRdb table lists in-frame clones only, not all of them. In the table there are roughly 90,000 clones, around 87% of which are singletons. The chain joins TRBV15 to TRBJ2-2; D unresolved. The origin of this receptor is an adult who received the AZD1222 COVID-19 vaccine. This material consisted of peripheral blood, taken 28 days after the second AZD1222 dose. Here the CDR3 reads CATSRDLTFTNTGELFF. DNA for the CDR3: TGTGCCACCAGCAGAGATCTTACCTTTACGAACACCGGGGAGCTGTTTTTT.